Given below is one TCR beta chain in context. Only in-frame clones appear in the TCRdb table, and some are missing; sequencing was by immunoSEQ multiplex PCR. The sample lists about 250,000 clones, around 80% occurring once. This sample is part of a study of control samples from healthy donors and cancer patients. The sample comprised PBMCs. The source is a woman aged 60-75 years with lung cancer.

The CDR3 bases are TGTGCCAGCAGCGTAGCCCCTGACAGGTTGAACACTGAAGCTTTCTTT. This codes for CASSVAPDRLNTEAFF. The rearrangement joins TRBV9 to TRBJ1-1, with D possibly being TRBD1 (6 bases). Per the germline V gene, CDR1 is SGDLS and CDR2 is YYNGEE. V lost 0 bases and J 0 bases, leaving 12 bases between the germline ends. The CDR3 contains 16 residues.